This T cell receptor beta chain came from a study of blood T cell repertoires in COVID-19. Study in general: Donors of Cohort 3 who recovered were those that had two negative PCRs, clearance, or symptom resolution. The origin of the acute and convalescent COVID-19 samples was the United States, Italy and Spain.

Assignment of participants to cohorts was predicated upon participant-reported clinical history. Using immunoSEQ multiplex PCR, the repertoire was profiled, and TCRdb retains in-frame clones only, with some absent. The repertoire has about 150,000 clones, 65% to 80% of them found once; the top ten carry 15% to 20%. This clone was seen just once. V was pared by 0 bases and J by 4 bases, with 7 bases of the junction left unmatched. Germline CDR1 reads SGHRS; CDR2 reads YFSETQ. The CDR3 contains 16 residues. The sample comprised PBMCs or T cells enriched from blood (not recorded which). The chain employs TRBV5-1 and TRBJ2-5, with 9 bases matching TRBD1. The clonotype was recovered from an older woman in a cohort exposed to, infected with or recovered from COVID-19 (not recorded which). The CDR3 sequence: CASSLGRTGDRETQYF. CDR3 sequence (DNA): TGCGCCAGCAGCTTGGGTAGGACAGGGGATAGAGAGACCCAGTACTTC.